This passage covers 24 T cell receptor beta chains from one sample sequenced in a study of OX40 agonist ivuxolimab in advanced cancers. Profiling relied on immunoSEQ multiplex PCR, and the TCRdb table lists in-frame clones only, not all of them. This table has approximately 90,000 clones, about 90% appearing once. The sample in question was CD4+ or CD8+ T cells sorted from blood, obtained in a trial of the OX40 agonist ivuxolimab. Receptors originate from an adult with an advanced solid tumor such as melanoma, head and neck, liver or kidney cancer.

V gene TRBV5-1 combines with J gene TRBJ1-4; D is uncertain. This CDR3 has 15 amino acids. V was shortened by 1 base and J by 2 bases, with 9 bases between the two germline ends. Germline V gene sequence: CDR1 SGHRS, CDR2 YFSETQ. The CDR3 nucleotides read TGCGCCAGCAGCTTGTGGCCGGGGACTAATGAAAAACTGTTTTTT. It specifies CASSLWPGTNEKLFF.

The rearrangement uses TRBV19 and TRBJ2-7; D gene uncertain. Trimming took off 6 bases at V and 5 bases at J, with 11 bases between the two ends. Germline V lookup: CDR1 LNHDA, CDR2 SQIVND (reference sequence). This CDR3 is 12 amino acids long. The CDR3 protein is CASRKDGNEQYF. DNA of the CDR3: TGTGCCAGTAGGAAGGACGGAAACGAGCAGTACTTC.

The CDR3 region has the DNA TGCGCCAGCAGCTGGAAGGGGGATACGCAGTATTTT. Its translation is CASSWKGDTQYF. The J gene is TRBJ2-3, the V gene TRBV5-1; D might be TRBD1 (5 bases). The germline V gene has CDR1 SGHRS and CDR2 YFSETQ. The CDR3 has 12 residues. V lost 3 bases, J lost 6 bases, and 8 bases lay in between.

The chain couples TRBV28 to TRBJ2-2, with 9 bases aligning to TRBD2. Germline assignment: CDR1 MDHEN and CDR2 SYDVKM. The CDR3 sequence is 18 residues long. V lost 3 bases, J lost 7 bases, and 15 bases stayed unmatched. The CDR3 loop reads CASSLSRGPTSGGGELFF. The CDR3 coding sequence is TGTGCCAGCAGTTTGAGCAGGGGCCCGACTAGCGGTGGCGGGGAGCTGTTTTTT.

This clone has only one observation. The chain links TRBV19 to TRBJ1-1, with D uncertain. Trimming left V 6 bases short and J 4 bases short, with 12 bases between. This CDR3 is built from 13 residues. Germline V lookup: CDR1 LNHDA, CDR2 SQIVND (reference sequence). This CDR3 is CASRSPEGTEAFF. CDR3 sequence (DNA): TGTGCCAGTAGAAGCCCCGAGGGCACTGAAGCTTTCTTT.

The CDR3 DNA reads as TGTGCCAGTAGCCGAAGAGACCTAGGGGAGACCCAGTACTTC. It is translated as CASSRRDLGETQYF. The rearrangement links TRBV19 to TRBJ2-5, with D hard to call. V shed 6 bases and J shed 5 bases, with 16 bases lying between them. There are 14 residues in the CDR3. Germline CDR1 reads LNHDA; CDR2 reads SQIVND (reference sequence).

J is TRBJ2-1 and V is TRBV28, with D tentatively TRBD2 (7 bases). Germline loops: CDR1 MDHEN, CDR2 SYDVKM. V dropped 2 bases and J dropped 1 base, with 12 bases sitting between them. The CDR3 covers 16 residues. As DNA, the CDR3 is TGTGCCAGCAGTTTAGGGGGGGGGCCGTCCTACAATGAGCAGTTCTTC. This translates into CASSLGGGPSYNEQFF.

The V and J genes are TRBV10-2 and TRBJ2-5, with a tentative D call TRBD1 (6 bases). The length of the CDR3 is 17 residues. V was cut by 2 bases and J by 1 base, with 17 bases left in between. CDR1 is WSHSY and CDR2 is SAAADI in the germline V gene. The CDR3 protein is CASSEARGTGLQETQYF. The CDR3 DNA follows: TGCGCCAGCAGTGAGGCCCGGGGAACAGGGCTCCAAGAGACCCAGTACTTC.

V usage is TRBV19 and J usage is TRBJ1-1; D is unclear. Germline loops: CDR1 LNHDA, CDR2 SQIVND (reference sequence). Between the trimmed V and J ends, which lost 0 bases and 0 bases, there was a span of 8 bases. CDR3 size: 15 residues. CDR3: CASSIDPEMNTEAFF. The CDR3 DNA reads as TGTGCCAGTAGTATAGATCCGGAGATGAACACTGAAGCTTTCTTT.

The CDR3 loop is CASSLTFRQDAEQYF. CDR3 DNA sequence: TGTGCCAGCAGCTTAACGTTTAGGCAGGACGCCGAGCAGTACTTC. The rearrangement uses TRBV7-3 and TRBJ2-7; D is uncertain. The CDR3 totals 15 residues. Per germline, CDR1 SGHTA and CDR2 FQGTGA. V was shortened by 0 bases and J by 6 bases, with 15 bases between the two germline ends.

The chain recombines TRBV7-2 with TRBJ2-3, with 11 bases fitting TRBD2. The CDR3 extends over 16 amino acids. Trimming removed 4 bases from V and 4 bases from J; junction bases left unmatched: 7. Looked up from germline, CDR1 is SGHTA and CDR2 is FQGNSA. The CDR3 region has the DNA TGTGCCAGCAGCTCGGGGGGACTAGCGGCCCCAGATACGCAGTATTTT. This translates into CASSSGGLAAPDTQYF.

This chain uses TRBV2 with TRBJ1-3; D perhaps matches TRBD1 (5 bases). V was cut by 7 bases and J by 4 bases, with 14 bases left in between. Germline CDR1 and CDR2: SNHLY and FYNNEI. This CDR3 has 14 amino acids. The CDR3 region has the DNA TGTGCCAGCACGGAGGGGAATGGGGGAAACACCATATATTTT. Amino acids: CASTEGNGGNTIYF.

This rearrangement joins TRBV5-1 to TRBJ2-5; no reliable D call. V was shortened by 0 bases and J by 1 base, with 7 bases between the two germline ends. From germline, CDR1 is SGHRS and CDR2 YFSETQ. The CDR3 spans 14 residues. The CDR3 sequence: CASSLGWTQETQYF. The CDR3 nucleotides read TGCGCCAGCAGCTTGGGTTGGACCCAAGAGACCCAGTACTTC.

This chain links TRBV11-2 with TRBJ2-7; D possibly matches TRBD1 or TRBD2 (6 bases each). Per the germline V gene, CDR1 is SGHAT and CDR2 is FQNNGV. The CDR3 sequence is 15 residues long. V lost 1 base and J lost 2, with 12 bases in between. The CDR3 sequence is CASSLGGTYTYEQYF. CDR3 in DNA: TGTGCCAGCAGCTTAGGCGGGACATATACCTACGAGCAGTACTTC.

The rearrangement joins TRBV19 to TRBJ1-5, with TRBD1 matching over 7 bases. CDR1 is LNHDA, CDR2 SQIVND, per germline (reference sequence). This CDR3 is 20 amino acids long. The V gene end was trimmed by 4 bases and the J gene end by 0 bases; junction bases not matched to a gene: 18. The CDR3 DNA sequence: TGTGCCAGTAGTACACTAAGAAAAGACAGGGTGGTATATAGCAATCAGCCCCAGCATTTT. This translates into CASSTLRKDRVVYSNQPQHF.

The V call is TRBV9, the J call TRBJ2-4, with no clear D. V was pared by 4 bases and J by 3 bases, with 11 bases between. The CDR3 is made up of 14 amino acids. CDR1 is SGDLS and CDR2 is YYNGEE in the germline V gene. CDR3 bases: TGTGCCAGCAGCTCCCCCTCCGACAAAAACATTCAGTACTTC. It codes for CASSSPSDKNIQYF.

This CDR3 is CASSIGRLAGEQFF. As DNA, the CDR3 is TGTGCCAGTAGTATAGGCAGACTAGCGGGTGAGCAGTTCTTC. The V gene is TRBV19, the J gene TRBJ2-1; 10 positions agree with TRBD2. Germline CDR1 and CDR2: LNHDA and SQIVND (reference sequence). The CDR3 runs to 14 residues. Trimming removed 1 base from V and 9 bases from J; junction bases left unmatched: 3.

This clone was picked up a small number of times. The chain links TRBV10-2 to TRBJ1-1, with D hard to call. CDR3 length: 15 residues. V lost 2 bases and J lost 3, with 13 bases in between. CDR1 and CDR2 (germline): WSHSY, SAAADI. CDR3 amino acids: CASSEGVVGDTEAFF. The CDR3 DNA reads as TGCGCCAGCAGTGAGGGGGTGGTTGGGGACACTGAAGCTTTCTTT.

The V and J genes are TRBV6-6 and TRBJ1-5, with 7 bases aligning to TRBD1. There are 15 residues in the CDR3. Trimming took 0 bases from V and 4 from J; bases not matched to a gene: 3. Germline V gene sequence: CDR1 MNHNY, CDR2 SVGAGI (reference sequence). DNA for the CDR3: TGTGCCAGCAGTTACTCGGCGACAGGGAATCAGCCCCAGCATTTT. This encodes CASSYSATGNQPQHF.

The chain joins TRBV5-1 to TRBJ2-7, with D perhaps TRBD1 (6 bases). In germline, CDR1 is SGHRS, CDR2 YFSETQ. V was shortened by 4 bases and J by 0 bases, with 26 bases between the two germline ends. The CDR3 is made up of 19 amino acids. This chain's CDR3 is CASSLGVWAGAGASYEQYF. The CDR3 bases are TGCGCCAGCAGCCTGGGGGTTTGGGCAGGGGCTGGGGCCTCCTACGAGCAGTACTTC. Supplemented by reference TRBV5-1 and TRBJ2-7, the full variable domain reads KAGVTQTPRYLIKTRGQQVTLSCSPISGHRSVSWYQQTPGQGLQFLFEYFSETQRNKGNFPGRFSGRQFSNSRSEMNVSTLELGDSALYLCASSLGVWAGAGASYEQYFGPGTRLTVT.

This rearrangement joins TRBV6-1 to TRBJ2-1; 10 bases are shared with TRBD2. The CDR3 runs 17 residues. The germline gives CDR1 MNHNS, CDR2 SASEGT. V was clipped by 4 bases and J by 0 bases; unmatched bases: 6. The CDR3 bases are TGTGCCAGCAGTGGTGGACTAGCGGTATACTCCTACAATGAGCAGTTCTTC. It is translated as CASSGGLAVYSYNEQFF.

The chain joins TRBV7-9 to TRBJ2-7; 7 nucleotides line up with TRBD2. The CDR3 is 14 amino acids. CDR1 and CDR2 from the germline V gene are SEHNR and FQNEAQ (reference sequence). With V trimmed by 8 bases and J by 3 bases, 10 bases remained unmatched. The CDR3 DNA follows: TGTGCCAGCGGGTCTCGGACTAGAGACTACGAGCAGTACTTC. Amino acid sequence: CASGSRTRDYEQYF.

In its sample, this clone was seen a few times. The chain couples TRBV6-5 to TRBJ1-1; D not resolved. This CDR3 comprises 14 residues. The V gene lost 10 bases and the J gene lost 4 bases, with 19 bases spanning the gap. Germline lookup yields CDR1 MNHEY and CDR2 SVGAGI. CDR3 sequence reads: CATERHRLGTEAFF. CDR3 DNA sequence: TGTGCCACGGAACGACACAGATTAGGCACTGAAGCTTTCTTT.

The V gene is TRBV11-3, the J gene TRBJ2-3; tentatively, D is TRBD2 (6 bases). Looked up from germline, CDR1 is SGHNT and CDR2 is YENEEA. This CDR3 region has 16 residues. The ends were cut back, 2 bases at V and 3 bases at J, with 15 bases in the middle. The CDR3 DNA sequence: TGTGCCAGCAGCTTACCCAGCGGGCTCTCGACAGATACGCAGTATTTT. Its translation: CASSLPSGLSTDTQYF.